These 3 T cell receptor beta chains share one sample of origin, sequenced in a study of T cell changes during pregnancy in multiple sclerosis. TCRdb keeps only in-frame clones here, not all; method: immunoSEQ multiplex PCR. The table records roughly 77,000 clones, around 90% of them present only once. This sample comprised peripheral blood, obtained in the second trimester of pregnancy. Every receptor here comes from a female donor with multiple sclerosis, enrolled in a pregnancy study.

V usage is TRBV4-1 and J usage is TRBJ1-5, with a possible D match to TRBD1 (6 bases). The CDR3 is 16 residues long. V was cut by 0 bases and J by 3 bases, with 12 bases left in between. Germline V lookup: CDR1 MGHRA, CDR2 YSYEKL. CDR3 in DNA: TGCGCCAGCAGCCAAGATAGTGGGGACATCAATCAGCCCCAGCATTTT. As protein: CASSQDSGDINQPQHF.

The chain couples TRBV10-2 to TRBJ1-5; no reliable D call. Germline values: CDR1 WSHSY, CDR2 SAAADI. This CDR3 has 14 amino acids. V lost 0 bases and J 4 bases, leaving 7 bases between the germline ends. The CDR3 loop reads CASSESRGNQPQHF. Written as DNA, the CDR3 is TGCGCCAGCAGTGAGTCGCGGGGAAATCAGCCCCAGCATTTT.

V is TRBV4-2 and J is TRBJ2-1, with TRBD2 matching over 11 bases. CDR1 and CDR2 from the germline V gene are LGHNA and YNFKEQ. The V and J ends lost 2 bases and 7 bases, in that order; junction bases with no gene match: 10. CDR3 length: 17 residues. The CDR3 DNA is TGTGCCAGCAGCCAATCCCCGACTAGACTAGCGGGAAATGAGCAGTTCTTC. Translating gives CASSQSPTRLAGNEQFF.